This entry concerns a single T cell receptor (beta chain). The study ran its PCR with 60 Vbeta and 13 Jbeta primers. Here immunoSEQ multiplex PCR was the method, and the copy in TCRdb shows in-frame clones only, minus some. The table includes about 200,000 clones, about 80% detected once. This entry comes from a study of cytomegalovirus exposure and HLA in healthy donors. Germline values: CDR1 KGHSH, CDR2 LQKENI. V gave up 4 bases and J gave up 5 bases; unmatched junction bases: 8. The length of the CDR3 is 16 residues. The genes are TRBV18 and TRBJ2-5; 12 nucleotides align to TRBD1. The TCR sequence derives from a man aged 40-50 years in good health and CMV-seropositive. Sequencing was done on a sample of PBMCs. The CDR3 region has the DNA TGTGCCAGCTCACTCCGGGACAGGGGGCGCTCGGAGACCCAGTACTTC. Translating gives CASSLRDRGRSETQYF. The full variable domain, rest sourced from reference TRBV18 and TRBJ2-5, is NAGVMQNPRHLVRRRGQEARLRCSPMKGHSHVYWYRQLPEEGLKFMVYLQKENIIDESGMPKERFSAEFPKEGPSILRIQQVVRGDSAAYFCASSLRDRGRSETQYFGPGTRLLVL.